This is a list of T cell receptor beta chains from one sample in a study of beta chain features in type 1 diabetes. Clones were read by immunoSEQ multiplex PCR, and TCRdb kept only the in-frame ones, dropping some. Altogether 150,000 to 180,000 clones are present, about 8.1% being singletons, with the ten largest covering approximately 0.69%. Material for sequencing was central memory CD4+ T cells from blood. The receptor set was obtained from a man between 18 and 29 years old in good health. CDR3s include the opening cysteine and the closing phenylalanine or tryptophan. D genes are given only for firm matches. Not every row has a clone size; where given, it reads once, few, many or a size class.

CASSQGDTGTYEQYF TGTGCCAGCAGCCAAGGTGACACAGGAACCTACGAGCAGTACTTC TRBJ2-7 TRBV4-2 few .
CASSLWGERYEQYF TGTGCCAGCAGTTTATGGGGGGAACGCTACGAGCAGTACTTC TRBJ2-7 TRBV27 few .
CASSSLNQPQHF TGTGCCAGCAGCTCCCTGAATCAGCCCCAGCATTTT TRBJ1-5 TRBV7-2 . .
CASREGARTGELFF TGCGCCAGCAGAGAGGGGGCGCGGACCGGGGAGCTGTTTTTT TRBJ2-2 TRBV5-1 many TRBD1
CASSGGGESEAFF TGTGCCAGCAGTGGTGGAGGGGAGTCTGAAGCTTTCTTT TRBJ1-1 TRBV2 . .
CASSEVGLGAHGYTF TGTGCCAGCAGTGAGGTTGGGTTGGGGGCACATGGCTACACCTTC TRBJ1-2 TRBV6-1 . .
CASRLGSGGPSSSTDTQYF TGTGCCAGCAGGCTGGGGAGCGGGGGGCCATCGTCTAGCACAGATACGCAGTATTTT TRBJ2-3 TRBV7-2 . TRBD2
CASSPASGSSREQYF TGTGCCAGCAGCCCTGCTAGCGGGAGTTCCCGCGAGCAGTACTTC TRBJ2-7 TRBV7-2 few TRBD2
CASSQLNQASGELFF TGTGCCAGCAGCCAATTAAACCAGGCCTCCGGGGAGCTGTTTTTT TRBJ2-2 TRBV14 . .
CASSGGTGSPLHF TGTGCCAGCAGCGGCGGGACAGGCTCACCCCTCCACTTT TRBJ1-6 TRBV5-4 few TRBD1
CASSLIAGDTGELFF TGTGCCAGCAGCCTTATAGCGGGAGACACCGGGGAGCTGTTTTTT TRBJ2-2 TRBV7-3 . TRBD2
CASSDLGEDGYTF TGCGCCAGCAGTGATTTAGGGGAAGATGGCTACACCTTC TRBJ1-2 TRBV10-2 few .
CAWSFVTGTGEPFF TGTGCCTGGAGTTTTGTTACAGGGACCGGGGAGCCGTTTTTT TRBJ2-2 TRBV30 . .
CASSLGEGWAKNIQYF TGTGCCAGCAGCTTAGGGGAGGGGTGGGCCAAAAACATTCAGTACTTC TRBJ2-4 TRBV7-2 . TRBD2
CASRFGGTSPERQYF TGCGCCAGCAGGTTTGGTGGGACATCCCCGGAGAGGCAGTATTTT TRBJ2-3 TRBV5-1 . .
CASSPPGQGFHEQYF TGTGCCAGCAGTCCACCGGGACAGGGGTTCCACGAGCAGTACTTC TRBJ2-7 TRBV28 few TRBD1
CASSVVGGRGLTGELFF TGTGCCAGCAGCGTAGTGGGGGGCAGGGGGCTCACCGGGGAGCTGTTTTTT TRBJ2-2 TRBV9 . TRBD1
CASRQGTYNEQFF TGTGCCAGCAGGCAGGGGACGTACAATGAGCAGTTCTTC TRBJ2-1 TRBV25-1 . .
CASSAGGFDGYTF TGTGCCAGCAGTGCGGGAGGGTTCGATGGCTACACCTTC TRBJ1-2 TRBV2 many .
CASSQGLLAGSYNEQFF TGCGCCAGCAGCCAGGGGTTACTAGCGGGCTCCTACAATGAGCAGTTCTTC TRBJ2-1 TRBV4-3 few TRBD2
CASRATGAGDTQYF TGCGCCAGCAGAGCCACAGGGGCTGGAGATACGCAGTATTTT TRBJ2-3 TRBV5-1 once TRBD1